This is a list of T cell receptor beta chains from one sample in a study of response to subunit inactivated influenza vaccine. TCRdb processed the RT-PCR reads anew with MiXCR; each CDR3 protein has one entry. In the table there are 450,000 to 600,000 distinct CDR3 sequences, more than 15% of which are singletons. The material sequenced was CD4+ T cells sorted from PBMCs, taken less than 30 months after vaccination. The receptors shown here come from a man aged 50 to 69 who received an inactivated influenza vaccine. Both conserved end residues are part of each CDR3. The order of the fields is CDR3 DNA, CDR3 protein, J gene, clone size, CDR3 length, V gene, D gene. A D gene is named only where the DNA matches it firmly. Clone size is given for some rows only: seen once, a few or many times, or a class if the clone is expanded.

TGCAGCGTTGGCGGGACAGGGGCGAACTATGGCTACACCTTC	CSVGGTGANYGYTF	TRBJ1-2	.	14	TRBV29-1	TRBD1
TGTGCCAGCAGTTATTTTAGCGTATCCTACAATGAGCAGTTCTTC	CASSYFSVSYNEQFF	TRBJ2-1	.	15	TRBV6-5	.
TGTGCCAGCAGCTTAGACATCTACGAGCAGTACTTC	CASSLDIYEQYF	TRBJ2-7	many	12	TRBV7-2	.
TGCGCCAGCAGCTTGGTTGCAGGGGAGGTGAACACTGAAGCTTTCTTT	CASSLVAGEVNTEAFF	TRBJ1-1	few	16	TRBV5-1	.
TGTGCCAGCAGTCGCCGAGGACAGGGCTCGGACGAGCAGTACTTC	CASSRRGQGSDEQYF	TRBJ2-7	.	15	TRBV28	TRBD1
TGTGCCAGCAGTCCATGGACAGGGGGCTATCAGCCCCAGCATTTT	CASSPWTGGYQPQHF	TRBJ1-5	.	15	TRBV6-1	TRBD1
TGCGCCAGCAGCTTACGGAGGACTAGCGGGGCCAACACCGGGGAGCTGTTTTTT	CASSLRRTSGANTGELFF	TRBJ2-2	.	18	TRBV5-1	TRBD2
TGCAGTGCTCCCCAGGGGGGAGCTAACTATGGCTACACCTTC	CSAPQGGANYGYTF	TRBJ1-2	.	14	TRBV20-1	TRBD1
TGCGCCAGCAGCGGGGGACAGGGCACCGGGGAGCTGTTTTTT	CASSGGQGTGELFF	TRBJ2-2	.	14	TRBV5-1	TRBD1
TGTGCCAGCAGCTTGAATCTACTAGCTAGCACAGATACGCAGTATTTT	CASSLNLLASTDTQYF	TRBJ2-3	.	16	TRBV5-6	.
TGCGCCAGCAGCTTAGCTGGGACAGTCTACCAGCAGTACTTC	CASSLAGTVYQQYF	TRBJ2-7	.	14	TRBV5-1	TRBD1
TGTGCCAGCAGCGAACAGGGTTGGGATACGCAGTATTTT	CASSEQGWDTQYF	TRBJ2-3	.	13	TRBV9	.
TGTGCCAGCAGTTTAGAGGTAGGGGGAATGCTCTCCTACGAGCAGTACTTC	CASSLEVGGMLSYEQYF	TRBJ2-7	few	17	TRBV28	.
TGTGCCAGCAGCCCTAGCGGGAGAGGTGCCGAGCAGTACTTC	CASSPSGRGAEQYF	TRBJ2-7	.	14	TRBV3-1	TRBD2
TGCAGTGCCTTAAGCCGGGGAGGGTACAATGAGCAGTTCTTC	CSALSRGGYNEQFF	TRBJ2-1	.	14	TRBV20-1	TRBD2
TGTGCCAGCTCACCAGGGCGTTCCGAACAGCAGTACTTC	CASSPGRSEQQYF	TRBJ2-7	.	13	TRBV18	.
TGCAGCGTCCAATCAGGGGGAGAGACCCAGTACTTC	CSVQSGGETQYF	TRBJ2-5	few	12	TRBV29-1	TRBD1
TGTGCCATCAGTGAACGAGTAGCGGGATTTATCTACAATGAGCAGTTCTTC	CAISERVAGFIYNEQFF	TRBJ2-1	.	17	TRBV10-3	TRBD2
TGCAGCATAAAGGGACTAGCGGGGGACTGGGAGACCCAGTACTTC	CSIKGLAGDWETQYF	TRBJ2-5	.	15	TRBV29-1	TRBD2
TGTGCCAGCAGCCTTCTCCTCGAAGGGGAAAAACTGTTTTTT	CASSLLLEGEKLFF	TRBJ1-4	.	14	TRBV3-1	.
TGTGCCAGCAGCTTAGGGACAGGGGGTAGCGAGACCCAGTACTTC	CASSLGTGGSETQYF	TRBJ2-5	many	15	TRBV7-2	TRBD1
TGTGCCAGCAGTAACCTGGGGGGCGCCGGGGAGCTGTTTTTT	CASSNLGGAGELFF	TRBJ2-2	once	14	TRBV25-1	.
TGCAGCGTTGAGATTTTTAGCCCTCAGGGAGCTTTCTTT	CSVEIFSPQGAFF	TRBJ1-1	.	13	TRBV29-1	.
TGTGCCAGCAGCCGCATGCGGGACACCGGGGAGCTGTTTTTT	CASSRMRDTGELFF	TRBJ2-2	many	14	TRBV18	.
TGTGCCAGCTCACCACGGACTAGCGGGAGCTCAGCGGAGACCCAGTACTTC	CASSPRTSGSSAETQYF	TRBJ2-5	.	17	TRBV18	TRBD2
TGTGCCAGCAGTTTAGTGGGTCTCGCCTACTACGAGCAGTACTTC	CASSLVGLAYYEQYF	TRBJ2-7	many	15	TRBV27	.
TGTGCCAGCAGCACAGGGGTTAACGGGGGAAACACCATATATTTT	CASSTGVNGGNTIYF	TRBJ1-3	.	15	TRBV3-1	TRBD1
TGCAGTACCCGCCCGAGCTCCTACGAGCAGTACTTC	CSTRPSSYEQYF	TRBJ2-7	few	12	TRBV20-1	.
TGCGCCAGCAGCCAAGATCTTAGTCAGCCCCAGCATTTT	CASSQDLSQPQHF	TRBJ1-5	many	13	TRBV4-3	.
TGCAGTACCACACCGGGGAACCAAGAGACCCAGTACTTC	CSTTPGNQETQYF	TRBJ2-5	.	13	TRBV20-1	.
TGCAGTGCTGAGCGGGGGTCGAACACCGGGGAGCTGTTTTTT	CSAERGSNTGELFF	TRBJ2-2	.	14	TRBV20-1	TRBD2
TGTGCCAGCAGGCAGGTTTGGGGTGGCTCCTACGAGCAGTACTTC	CASRQVWGGSYEQYF	TRBJ2-7	.	15	TRBV6-2/TRBV6-3	.
TGTGCCAGCAGTTCGGGTGCTCTGGCGACGGAGACCCAGTACTTC	CASSSGALATETQYF	TRBJ2-5	few	15	TRBV28	.
TGTGCCATCAGTGAGCCCCGTGGTCGCGGTTCCTACGAGCAGTACTTC	CAISEPRGRGSYEQYF	TRBJ2-7	few	16	TRBV10-3	.
TGTGCCAGCTCACTCTACAGGGACCTCTACAATGAGCAGTTCTTC	CASSLYRDLYNEQFF	TRBJ2-1	.	15	TRBV18	.
TGTGCCTGGAAAAGGGAGACCACTGAAGCTTTCTTT	CAWKRETTEAFF	TRBJ1-1	.	12	TRBV30	.
TGTGCCAGCAGCCAGACTAGCACTGAGCAGTTCTTC	CASSQTSTEQFF	TRBJ2-1	.	12	TRBV12-3/TRBV12-4	TRBD2